These 23 T cell receptor beta chains were all obtained from the same sample, sequenced in a study of cytomegalovirus exposure and HLA in healthy donors. PCR used 60 Vbeta primers and 13 Jbeta primers. The method was immunoSEQ multiplex PCR; TCRdb's version includes in-frame clones alone and lacks a portion of them. The data contain 75,000 to 95,000 clones, approximately 80% of them singletons. The source material was PBMCs. The source is a middle-aged man in good health and CMV-seronegative.

This clone appeared once. The V call is TRBV19, the J call TRBJ1-2, with 9 bases that match TRBD1. CDR3 length equals 14 residues. The germline gives CDR1 LNHDA, CDR2 SQIVND (reference sequence). The V and J ends lost 7 bases and 5 bases, in that order; junction bases with no gene match: 8. CDR3 protein: CASITGGVSYGYTF. CDR3 coding DNA: TGTGCCAGTATTACAGGGGGCGTGTCTTATGGCTACACCTTC. Full variable domain (rest looked up from reference TRBV19 and TRBJ1-2): DGGITQSPKYLFRKEGQNVTLSCEQNLNHDAMYWYRQDPGQGLRLIYYSQIVNDFQKGDIAEGYSVSREKKESFPLTVTSAQKNPTAFYLCASITGGVSYGYTFGSGTRLTVV.

The chain links TRBV5-5 to TRBJ2-7; D unclear. Trimming took 0 bases from V and 3 from J, leaving 19 bases between them. The CDR3 spans 17 residues. CDR1 is SGHKS, CDR2 YYEKEE, per germline (reference sequence). CDR3 sequence (DNA): TGTGCCAGCAGCTTGGAAGATGTCGGAGCGACTCTCTACGAGCAGTACTTC. Translated, it gives CASSLEDVGATLYEQYF.

The chain couples TRBV9 to TRBJ2-7; 9 bases line up with TRBD1. CDR1 SGDLS and CDR2 YYNGEE come from the germline V gene. With V trimmed by 0 bases and J by 1 base, 8 bases remained unmatched. This CDR3 contains 17 residues. In DNA form, the CDR3 reads TGTGCCAGCAGCGTAGACCCGGAGGGACAGGGATCCTACGAGCAGTACTTC. Protein product: CASSVDPEGQGSYEQYF. The full variable domain, its missing parts supplied by reference TRBV9 and TRBJ2-7, is DSGVTQTPKHLITATGQRVTLRCSPRSGDLSVYWYQQSLDQGLQFLIQYYNGEERAKGNILERFSAQQFPDLHSELNLSSLELGDSALYFCASSVDPEGQGSYEQYFGPGTRLTVT.

The rearrangement joins TRBV7-2 to TRBJ1-5; 10 bases agree with TRBD1. This CDR3 is 14 amino acids long. V lost 2 bases to trimming and J lost 11 bases; unmatched junction nucleotides: 6. Germline V gene lookup returns CDR1 SGHTA and CDR2 FQGNSA. The DNA for the CDR3 is TGTGCCAGCAGCTTAAACCCCGGGACAGGGGCCCAGCATTTT. Protein: CASSLNPGTGAQHF. Variable domain in full (rest from reference TRBV7-2 and TRBJ1-5): GAGVSQSPSNKVTEKGKDVELRCDPISGHTALYWYRQSLGQGLEFLIYFQGNSAPDKSGLPSDRFSAERTGGSVSTLTIQRTQQEDSAVYLCASSLNPGTGAQHFGDGTRLSIL.

CDR3 sequence reads: CARSPDELGQPQHF. The CDR3 nucleotides read TGTGCCAGAAGCCCGGACGAACTAGGTCAGCCCCAGCATTTT. The genes are TRBV5-3 and TRBJ1-5; unclear D gene. TRBV5-3 has ORF status, its function being uncertain. The V end lost 4 bases, the J end lost 6 bases, and 14 bases lay between the germline ends. CDR3 length: 14 amino acids.

The chain carries TRBV25-1 and TRBJ2-1; D perhaps matches TRBD1 (5 bases). Germline CDR1 MGHDK, CDR2 SYGVNS. The CDR3 extends over 13 amino acids. Trimming took off 7 bases at V and 9 bases at J, with 16 bases between the two ends. In DNA, the CDR3 is TGTGCCAGCACACAGGTCTTTGGTGGTGAGCAGTTCTTC. It specifies CASTQVFGGEQFF.

The chain uses TRBV7-9 and TRBJ1-2; D not certain. V was clipped by 3 bases and J by 6 bases, with 14 bases between them. Germline V gene lookup returns CDR1 SEHNR and CDR2 FQNEAQ (reference sequence). This CDR3 has 14 residues. CDR3 protein: CASSLSGKLDGYTF. The CDR3 bases are TGTGCCAGCAGCTTGAGCGGGAAATTGGATGGCTACACCTTC.

V usage is TRBV19 and J usage is TRBJ1-1; D unclear. The CDR3 length is 13 residues. V was cut by 3 bases and J by 1 base, with 6 bases left in between. Germline V gives CDR1 LNHDA, CDR2 SQIVND (reference sequence). CDR3 amino acids: CASSMARNTEAFF. CDR3 coding DNA: TGTGCCAGTAGTATGGCCAGGAACACTGAAGCTTTCTTT.

In its sample, this clone was seen once. The chain combines TRBV7-2 with TRBJ2-7, with D unresolved. V dropped 5 bases and J dropped 0 bases, with 14 bases sitting between them. CDR3 length: 15 amino acids. In germline, CDR1 is SGHTA, CDR2 FQGNSA. CDR3 nucleotides: TGTGCCAGCAGCCCAACCGCTGCGCCCTCCTACGAGCAGTACTTC. Amino acid sequence: CASSPTAAPSYEQYF. Full variable domain (rest looked up from reference TRBV7-2 and TRBJ2-7): GAGVSQSPSNKVTEKGKDVELRCDPISGHTALYWYRQSLGQGLEFLIYFQGNSAPDKSGLPSDRFSAERTGGSVSTLTIQRTQQEDSAVYLCASSPTAAPSYEQYFGPGTRLTVT.

In DNA form, the CDR3 reads TGTGCCAGCAGCCCGGCGACGACAGGGTATCATGGCTACACCTTC. It is translated as CASSPATTGYHGYTF. The chain uses TRBV28 and TRBJ1-2; 7 bases are a match to TRBD1. The trim removed 6 bases at V and 6 bases at J, leaving 13 bases unmatched. Germline CDR1 MDHEN, CDR2 SYDVKM. CDR3 size: 15 residues.

This clone is a singleton in its sample. The chain uses TRBV4-1 and TRBJ2-2; TRBD2 matches at 7 bases. CDR3 length: 16 amino acids. The trim removed 3 bases at V and 0 bases at J, leaving 4 bases unmatched. The germline V gene has CDR1 MGHRA and CDR2 YSYEKL. The CDR3 DNA reads as TGCGCCAGCAGCCAGGTGAGCGGGGCGAACACCGGGGAGCTGTTTTTT. The encoded protein is CASSQVSGANTGELFF.

In this sample, this clone turned up once. J is TRBJ2-1 and V is TRBV19; D unresolved. Trimming removed 4 bases from V and 5 bases from J, with 12 bases in between. Germline CDR1 reads LNHDA; CDR2 reads SQIVND (reference sequence). This CDR3 contains 14 residues. For the CDR3, the DNA is TGTGCCAGTAGTAAAATCGACGGAGACAATGAGCAGTTCTTC. Its protein is CASSKIDGDNEQFF.

This clone has only a few counts. The rearrangement joins TRBV6-6 to TRBJ1-2; D unresolved. Trimming shortened V by 8 bases and J by 1 base, and 17 bases separated the two germline ends. The length of the CDR3 is 15 residues. The V gene's germline CDR1 is MNHNY and CDR2 SVGAGI (reference sequence). CDR3 region: CASHRGLHNNYGYTF. As DNA, the CDR3 is TGTGCCAGCCATAGAGGACTGCATAATAACTATGGCTACACCTTC.

V gene TRBV28 combines with J gene TRBJ2-5, with 8 bases aligning to TRBD1. Germline values: CDR1 MDHEN, CDR2 SYDVKM. This CDR3 comprises 15 residues. V was pared by 3 bases and J by 3 bases, with 6 bases of the junction left unmatched. This CDR3 reads CASSLDRVKEETQYF. The CDR3 coding sequence is TGTGCCAGCAGTTTGGACAGGGTGAAGGAAGAGACCCAGTACTTC.

This clone was seen once. The gene calls are TRBV7-8 and TRBJ1-5; weak D call: TRBD1 (5 bases). There are 15 residues in the CDR3. Deletions cut 2 bases from V and 7 bases from J, with 15 bases between. Per germline, CDR1 SGHVS and CDR2 FQNEAQ. The CDR3 coding sequence is TGTGCCAGCAGCTTAAATGCAGGCGGGGGGCAGCCCCAGCATTTT. Its protein is CASSLNAGGGQPQHF.

This chain connects TRBV7-9 to TRBJ1-1; 10 positions agree with TRBD1. Germline V CDR1 and CDR2: SEHNR, FQNEAQ (reference sequence). The CDR3 length is 13 residues. Trimming removed 5 bases from V and 11 bases from J; junction bases left unmatched: 8. CDR3 in amino acids: CASSRQGARKAFF. In DNA, the CDR3 is TGTGCCAGCAGCCGACAGGGGGCGAGGAAGGCTTTCTTT.

This clone was seen repeatedly, ten times or more. The CDR3 protein is CASTRYGIYEQYF. The CDR3 nucleotides read TGTGCCAGCACCCGATACGGGATCTACGAGCAGTACTTC. The rearrangement uses TRBV5-4 and TRBJ2-7; a weak D match, TRBD2 (5 bases). The CDR3 has 13 residues. CDR1 is SGHNT, CDR2 YYREEE, per germline (reference sequence). V gave up 6 bases and J gave up 3 bases, with 13 bases separating them.

The J gene is TRBJ1-1, the V gene TRBV13; D call uncertain. The CDR3 spans 13 residues. V lost 7 bases and J 4 bases, leaving 13 bases between the germline ends. Germline assignment: CDR1 PRHDT and CDR2 FYEKMQ (reference sequence). The CDR3 region is CASTFSQITEAFF. For the CDR3, the DNA is TGTGCCAGCACATTCTCGCAGATCACTGAAGCTTTCTTT.

The J gene is TRBJ2-5, the V gene TRBV7-3; 8 bases fit TRBD2. CDR3 size: 17 residues. The V segment lost 3 bases and the J segment 7 bases; nucleotides outside the gene matches: 16. Germline-derived CDR1 and CDR2 are SGHTA and FQGTGA. The CDR3 loop is CASSFSSEAGGLGTQYF. CDR3 sequence (DNA): TGTGCCAGCAGCTTCTCTAGTGAGGCGGGGGGCCTGGGGACCCAGTACTTC.

The genes are TRBV2 and TRBJ1-3; D is uncertain. V was pared by 4 bases and J by 0 bases, with 4 bases between. Germline V gene lookup returns CDR1 SNHLY and CDR2 FYNNEI. There are 13 residues in the CDR3. CDR3 in amino acids: CASSVVSGNTIYF. The CDR3 DNA reads as TGTGCCAGCAGTGTCGTCTCTGGAAACACCATATATTTT.

The rearrangement links TRBV18 to TRBJ1-1, with no clear D. Germline V CDR1 and CDR2: KGHSH, LQKENI. The CDR3 sequence is 12 residues long. Trimming stripped 2 bases from V and 3 bases from J, with 4 bases between. The CDR3, as DNA: TGTGCCAGCTCACCATCGGACACTGAAGCTTTCTTT. Protein: CASSPSDTEAFF.

This chain connects TRBV6-4 to TRBJ2-1, with 7 bases aligning to TRBD2. Germline V gene data show CDR1 as MRHNA and CDR2 as SNTAGT. Trimming at V came to 2 bases and at J to 2 bases, leaving 3 bases not matched to a gene. The CDR3 extends over 15 amino acids. The CDR3 DNA is TGTGCCAGCAGTGACCGGGGGGTACCCTACAATGAGCAGTTCTTC. Its translation: CASSDRGVPYNEQFF.

This chain joins TRBV6-5 and TRBJ2-5; TRBD2 aligns across 13 bases. Unmatched junction bases numbered 3, after V lost 2 bases and J lost 3 bases. Germline lookup yields CDR1 MNHEY and CDR2 SVGAGI. The CDR3 is made up of 16 amino acids. CDR3 bases: TGTGCCAGCAGTTACCGGACTAGCGGGGGAGAAGAGACCCAGTACTTC. Its protein product is CASSYRTSGGEETQYF.